The source of this T cell receptor beta chain is a study of radiation and T cells in renal cell carcinoma. Study-level points and caveats: From baseline, blood top tumor clonotypes peaked at 2 weeks post-radiation.

A note on this clone: No antigen is known for it.

Trimming took 6 bases from V and 5 from J; bases not matched to a gene: 13. The CDR3 consists of 16 residues. CDR1 is KGHSH, CDR2 LQKENI, per germline. Treatment in this sample: 15 Gy SBRT to primary tumor, nephrectomy 4 weeks later. Clones were read by immunoSEQ multiplex PCR, and TCRdb kept only the in-frame ones, dropping some. Among fewer than 25,000 clones, more than 45% were seen once, and the ten largest hold 16%. The TCR sequence derives from a woman in her forties or fifties with renal cell carcinoma. The sample consisted of tumor tissue, taken from a patient whose treatment included radiotherapy and nephrectomy. The V and J genes are TRBV18 and TRBJ2-7; TRBD1 matches at 10 bases. The CDR3 loop reads CASSQGRDRGRNEQYF. The CDR3 bases are TGTGCCAGCTCCCAAGGCCGGGACAGGGGCCGTAACGAGCAGTACTTC.